The 22 T cell receptor beta chains listed next were all sequenced from one sample in a study of OX40 agonist ivuxolimab in advanced cancers. Using immunoSEQ multiplex PCR, the repertoire was profiled, and TCRdb retains in-frame clones only, with some absent. This sample has about 84,000 clones; nearly 95% occur once, and the top ten carry approximately 10%. The sample here was CD4+ or CD8+ T cells sorted from blood, taken in a trial of the OX40 agonist ivuxolimab. The receptors shown here come from an adult with an advanced solid tumor such as melanoma, head and neck, liver or kidney cancer.

The V call is TRBV27, the J call TRBJ1-4; D not certain. V dropped 4 bases and J dropped 0 bases, with 12 bases sitting between them. Germline V CDR1 and CDR2: MNHEY, SMNVEV (reference sequence). The CDR3 spans 16 residues. The CDR3 DNA follows: TGTGCCAGCAGTTCACGTATAAGGTCAACTAATGAAAAACTGTTTTTT. This codes for CASSSRIRSTNEKLFF.

This clone was seen only a few times. The junction departs from the called germline gene at one end, perhaps through a read error. V and J are TRBV7-7 and TRBJ2-7; D assignment may be TRBD1 or TRBD2 (5 bases each). CDR1 SSHAT and CDR2 FNYEAQ come from the germline V gene (reference sequence). This CDR3 contains 15 residues. The CDR3 here is CASSPGPGSTYEQYF. CDR3 in DNA: TGTGCTAGCAGCCCTGGGCCAGGGAGCACCTACGAGCAGTACTTC.

This chain links TRBV10-2 with TRBJ1-2; no clear D gene. The germline CDR1 and CDR2 sequences are WSHSY and SAAADI. This CDR3 region has 14 residues. Trimming left V 3 bases short and J 0 bases short, with 8 bases between. CDR3 bases: TGCGCCAGCAGTGAAAAGGGAACTAACTATGGCTACACCTTC. Amino acids: CASSEKGTNYGYTF.

J is TRBJ1-2 and V is TRBV7-9; D gene unclear. V was cut by 5 bases and J by 5 bases, with 24 bases left in between. Germline assignment: CDR1 SEHNR and CDR2 FQNEAQ (reference sequence). The CDR3 loop spans 17 amino acids. CDR3 in amino acids: CASSRYSSDAYIYGYTF. DNA of the CDR3: TGTGCCAGCAGCCGCTACTCCTCGGATGCCTACATATATGGCTACACCTTC.

The chain joins TRBV7-3 to TRBJ2-7; TRBD2 aligns across 12 bases. V shed 1 base, J shed 4 bases, and the junction held 8 bases outside the gene matches. This CDR3 has 17 residues. Germline loops: CDR1 SGHTA, CDR2 FQGTGA. Written as DNA, the CDR3 is TGTGCCAGCAGCTTAAACATTTATACTAGCGGGAGGTACGAGCAGTACTTC. Amino acid sequence: CASSLNIYTSGRYEQYF.

The chain is built from TRBV15 and TRBJ1-2; D perhaps matches TRBD1 (6 bases). The germline CDR1 and CDR2 sequences are LNHNV and YYDKDF (reference sequence). This CDR3 comprises 16 residues. The V end was cut by 0 bases, the J end by 2 bases, with 13 bases between. Here the CDR3 DNA reads TGTGCCACCAGCAGAGAGGTCCGGGACACCAACTATGGCTACACCTTC. This translates into CATSREVRDTNYGYTF.

The chain links TRBV4-1 to TRBJ2-7; D remains unclear. Germline CDR1 MGHRA, CDR2 YSYEKL. This CDR3 region has 13 residues. Trimming cost V 2 bases and J 4 bases, with 9 bases left between them. The CDR3 here is CASSQTTSYEQYF. DNA for the CDR3: TGCGCCAGCAGCCAAACGACTTCGTACGAGCAGTACTTC.

This chain joins TRBV14 and TRBJ2-7, with 11 bases lining up with TRBD2. There are 16 residues in the CDR3. After removal of 3 bases from V and 4 bases from J, the junction contained 8 bases not matched to a gene. Germline V gene data show CDR1 as SGHDN and CDR2 as FVKESK. As DNA, the CDR3 is TGTGCCAGCAGCCACCGATCACTAGCGGGAGTATACGAGCAGTACTTC. Amino acid sequence: CASSHRSLAGVYEQYF.

For this clone: Distinct nucleotide sequences in the sample also encode this CDR3. CDR3 loop: CASSTGNTEAFF. CDR3 in DNA: TGTGCCAGCAGCACGGGGAACACTGAAGCTTTCTTT. The chain couples TRBV27 to TRBJ1-1; no clear D. CDR1 is MNHEY, CDR2 SMNVEV, per germline (reference sequence). V was clipped by 6 bases and J by 1 base, with 6 bases between them. The length of the CDR3 is 12 residues.

This clone has a single count. The genes are TRBV9 and TRBJ2-1; 10 bases fit TRBD2. CDR1 and CDR2 from the germline V gene are SGDLS and YYNGEE. The CDR3 loop spans 14 amino acids. V lost 6 bases to trimming and J lost 7 bases; unmatched junction nucleotides: 7. The chain's CDR3 is CASTHSSGRNEQFF. The CDR3 DNA reads as TGTGCCAGCACCCACTCTAGCGGGAGAAATGAGCAGTTCTTC.

J is TRBJ2-7 and V is TRBV7-9; 12 positions agree with TRBD1. V was pared by 4 bases and J by 4 bases, with 8 bases of the junction left unmatched. From germline, CDR1 is SEHNR and CDR2 FQNEAQ (reference sequence). CDR3 length: 16 residues. The CDR3 bases are TGTGCCAGCAGCTCACACCCGGGACAGGGGGCTTACGAGCAGTACTTC. Translating it yields CASSSHPGQGAYEQYF. The whole variable domain, remainder taken from reference TRBV7-9 and TRBJ2-7, is DTGVSQNPRHKITKRGQNVTFRCDPISEHNRLYWYRQTLGQGPEFLTYFQNEAQLEKSRLLSDRFSAERPKGSFSTLEIQRTEQGDSAMYLCASSSHPGQGAYEQYFGPGTRLTVT.

The chain couples TRBV5-1 to TRBJ2-7; unclear D gene. Germline V gene data show CDR1 as SGHRS and CDR2 as YFSETQ. With 0 bases removed from V and 0 bases from J, the gap between germline ends came to 13 bases. This CDR3 is built from 16 residues. The CDR3 nucleotides are TGCGCCAGCAGCTTGGGATGGCCGGCGCCCTCCTACGAGCAGTACTTC. Its translation is CASSLGWPAPSYEQYF.

This chain links TRBV27 with TRBJ2-5; no definite D call. This CDR3 region has 14 residues. Germline assignment: CDR1 MNHEY and CDR2 SMNVEV (reference sequence). Between the trimmed V and J ends, which lost 8 bases and 3 bases, there was a span of 16 bases. The CDR3 DNA reads as TGTGCCAGCTCCAGTTGGCACCCAAAAGAGACCCAGTACTTC. This encodes CASSSWHPKETQYF.

J is TRBJ1-5 and V is TRBV19; 7 bases line up with TRBD1. The V gene end was trimmed by 3 bases and the J gene end by 2 bases; junction bases not matched to a gene: 7. Germline values: CDR1 LNHDA, CDR2 SQIVND (reference sequence). This CDR3 has 16 amino acids. CDR3 coding DNA: TGTGCCAGTAGTATCCCGAACAGGGGTGGCAATCAGCCCCAGCATTTT. It translates to CASSIPNRGGNQPQHF.

The chain carries TRBV9 and TRBJ2-3; D is unresolved. The germline V gene encodes CDR1 SGDLS and CDR2 YYNGEE. Trimming cost V 3 bases and J 1 base, with 3 bases left between them. The CDR3 is 12 residues long. CDR3 bases: TGTGCCAGCAGCGGACGCACAGATACGCAGTATTTT. Protein: CASSGRTDTQYF.

The chain uses TRBV7-8 and TRBJ2-7, with no clear D. V was pared by 4 bases and J by 6 bases, with 13 bases between. The length of the CDR3 is 13 residues. From germline, CDR1 is SGHVS and CDR2 FQNEAQ. CDR3 sequence reads: CASSYTHPGEQYF. The CDR3 DNA reads TGTGCCAGCAGCTATACACATCCGGGCGAGCAGTACTTC.

The chain uses TRBV28 and TRBJ2-7; 9 nucleotides align to TRBD2. Germline assignment: CDR1 MDHEN and CDR2 SYDVKM. V dropped 2 bases and J dropped 7; count of bases not matched to a gene: 3. The CDR3 is 13 amino acids. The CDR3 region is CASSLGGRAEQYF. Written as DNA, the CDR3 is TGTGCCAGCAGTTTAGGCGGGAGGGCGGAGCAGTACTTC.

The genes are TRBV30 and TRBJ2-1, with TRBD2 as a possible D gene (6 bases). Trimming pared 8 bases from V and 9 bases from J, leaving 17 bases between. The germline gives CDR1 GTSNPN, CDR2 SVGIG (reference sequence). The CDR3 length is 12 residues. The CDR3 DNA reads TGTGCCGGATCGGGACTGAGGGGTGAGCAGTTCTTC. Its protein product is CAGSGLRGEQFF.

J is TRBJ2-1 and V is TRBV10-3; D unresolved. Germline CDR1 reads ENHRY; CDR2 reads SYGVKD. Trimming shortened V by 4 bases and J by 9 bases, and 16 bases separated the two germline ends. The CDR3 consists of 14 residues. As DNA, the CDR3 is TGTGCCATCAGTGCTCCCGGGTGGGTAGGTGAGCAGTTCTTC. This sequence encodes CAISAPGWVGEQFF.

This chain links TRBV7-9 with TRBJ1-1; TRBD1 aligns across 12 bases. The CDR3 runs to 17 residues. Germline V lookup: CDR1 SEHNR, CDR2 FQNEAQ (reference sequence). Trimming removed 4 bases from V and 4 bases from J; junction bases left unmatched: 10. The CDR3 coding sequence is TGTGCCAGCAGCTACCGGGTATCGGGACAGGGGGCCACTGAAGCTTTCTTT. Its translation is CASSYRVSGQGATEAFF.

This clone was seen once. The rearrangement links TRBV5-4 to TRBJ2-7; TRBD2 is a possible D gene (6 bases). The CDR3 extends over 13 amino acids. Germline lookup yields CDR1 SGHNT and CDR2 YYREEE (reference sequence). The V end was cut by 4 bases, the J end by 5 bases, with 13 bases between. The CDR3 is CASSPGVLNEQYF. The DNA for the CDR3 is TGTGCCAGCAGCCCGGGAGTTTTGAACGAGCAGTACTTC.

Only one count was recorded for this clone. V is TRBV5-1 and J is TRBJ2-1, with D possibly being TRBD1 (5 bases). From germline, CDR1 is SGHRS and CDR2 YFSETQ. This CDR3 spans 12 amino acids. Trimming pared 2 bases from V and 8 bases from J, leaving 8 bases between. CDR3 loop: CASSLVGDEQFF. CDR3 bases: TGCGCCAGCAGCTTAGTAGGGGATGAGCAGTTCTTC.